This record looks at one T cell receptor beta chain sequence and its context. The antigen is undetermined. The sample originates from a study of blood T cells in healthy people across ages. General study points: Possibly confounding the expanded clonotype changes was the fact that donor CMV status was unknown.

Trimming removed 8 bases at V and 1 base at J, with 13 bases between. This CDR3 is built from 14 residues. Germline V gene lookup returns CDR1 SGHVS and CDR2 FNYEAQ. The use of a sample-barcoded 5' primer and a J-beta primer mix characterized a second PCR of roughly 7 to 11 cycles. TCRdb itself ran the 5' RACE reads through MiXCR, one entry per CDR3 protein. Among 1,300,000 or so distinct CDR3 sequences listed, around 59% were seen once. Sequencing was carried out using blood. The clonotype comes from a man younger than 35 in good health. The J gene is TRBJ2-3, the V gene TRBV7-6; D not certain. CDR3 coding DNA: TGTGCCAGCGCAGCCCTGACCGGCACAGATACGCAGTATTTT. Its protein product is CASAALTGTDTQYF.